This T cell receptor beta chain was identified during a study of PD-1 blockade in mismatch repair-deficient tumors. Study details: Patients had some twelve mismatch repair-deficient cancer types, all previously treated and progressing.

In its sample, this clone was seen once. Its antigen remains unidentified. Every patient had mismatch repair deficiency by PCR or immunohistochemistry. The TCR-sequenced patients were a few responders to pembrolizumab. The repertoire was sequenced with immunoSEQ multiplex PCR; TCRdb's copy has only in-frame clones and lacks some. The sample carries around 110,000 clones, around 80% recorded once. Overall study results and limits: Tumor-resident clones, often absent from pretreatment blood, expanded after pembrolizumab and then contracted.

V lost 10 bases and J lost 6, with 16 bases in between. The CDR3 is 12 amino acids. Germline V CDR1 and CDR2: MNHEY, SVGAGI. The input for sequencing was peripheral blood, taken approximately 64 weeks after starting pembrolizumab. The TCR sequence derives from an adult with mismatch repair-deficient cancer. J is TRBJ2-7 and V is TRBV6-5; D is ambiguous. The CDR3 sequence is CATRSVLAEQYF. For the CDR3, the DNA is TGTGCCACCAGATCGGTATTAGCCGAGCAGTACTTC.